These 21 T cell receptor beta chains came from one sample sequenced in a study of blood T cell repertoires in COVID-19. Repertoires were generated with immunoSEQ multiplex PCR, while TCRdb's copy carries only in-frame clones and drops some. The sample yields roughly 300,000 clones, 85% to 90% seen once. Sequencing input: PBMCs or T cells enriched from blood (not recorded which). All receptors derive from a man aged 30 to 39 who had recovered from COVID-19.

This chain links TRBV29-1 with TRBJ2-3; 7 bases line up with TRBD2. Looked up from germline, CDR1 is SQVTM and CDR2 is ANQGSEA. The CDR3 has 16 residues. The junction had 13 bases not matched to a gene; V was cut back by 7 bases and J by 0 bases. The CDR3 protein is CSACTAWRGSTDTQYF. CDR3 bases: TGCAGCGCATGCACGGCGTGGCGGGGGAGCACAGATACGCAGTATTTT.

J is TRBJ2-7 and V is TRBV6-5; the match to TRBD2 covers 11 bases. The junction had 5 bases not matched to a gene; V was cut back by 2 bases and J by 2 bases. CDR3 length equals 16 residues. Germline V gene data show CDR1 as MNHEY and CDR2 as SVGAGI. The CDR3 coding sequence is TGTGCCAGCAGTTACGCAGAACTAGCGGGAGCCTACGAGCAGTACTTC. This sequence encodes CASSYAELAGAYEQYF.

The chain is built from TRBV5-1 and TRBJ1-2, with 7 bases that match TRBD1. Germline trimming cut 2 bases from V and 0 bases from J; bases unmatched to any gene: 4. Germline CDR1 SGHRS, CDR2 YFSETQ. The CDR3 runs to 15 residues. The CDR3 DNA reads as TGCGCCAGCAGCTTTAGCCAGGGGGCTAACTATGGCTACACCTTC. It encodes CASSFSQGANYGYTF.

The J gene is TRBJ2-7, the V gene TRBV21-1; the tabulated D call, TRBD2, remains unverified against the DNA. TRBV21-1 is classified as a pseudogene. The CDR3 spans 17 residues. CDR3 sequence reads: CASSKSCVREGVREQYF. The CDR3 DNA sequence: TGTGCCAGCAGCAAAAGTTGCGTACGGGAGGGTGTACGTGAGCAGTACTTC.

This clone was detected a few times. The chain carries TRBV29-1 and TRBJ1-5; 8 bases fit TRBD1. This CDR3 comprises 13 residues. Germline CDR1 SQVTM, CDR2 ANQGSEA. The J segment lost 4 bases and the V segment lost 6 bases, leaving 5 bases of the junction unmatched. In DNA form, the CDR3 reads TGCAGCGTAGGTGGACAGGGTAATCAGCCCCAGCATTTT. This translates into CSVGGQGNQPQHF.

J is TRBJ2-1 and V is TRBV30; weak D call: TRBD1 (5 bases). Between the trimmed V and J ends, which lost 1 base and 12 bases, there was a span of 10 bases. The CDR3 spans 11 residues. Germline loops: CDR1 GTSNPN, CDR2 SVGIG (reference sequence). The CDR3 nucleotides are TGTGCCTGGAGTGAGGGGATCTCGCAGTTCTTC. The encoded protein is CAWSEGISQFF.

V gene TRBV9 combines with J gene TRBJ2-5; TRBD1 aligns across 10 bases. The CDR3 extends over 15 amino acids. The V and J ends lost 4 bases and 5 bases, in that order; junction bases with no gene match: 8. The germline gives CDR1 SGDLS, CDR2 YYNGEE. The chain's CDR3 is CASSPLGQGGETQYF. The CDR3 DNA is TGTGCCAGCAGCCCACTCGGACAGGGGGGGGAGACCCAGTACTTC.

J is TRBJ2-1 and V is TRBV7-9; 9 nucleotides align to TRBD1. The germline gives CDR1 SEHNR, CDR2 FQNEAQ (reference sequence). The junction had 8 bases not matched to a gene; V was cut back by 5 bases and J by 0 bases. CDR3 length: 17 amino acids. In nucleotides, the CDR3 is TGTGCCAGCAGCCCGTCGACAGGGGGTGACTCCTACAATGAGCAGTTCTTC. This encodes CASSPSTGGDSYNEQFF. Full variable domain (outside the CDR3, taken from reference TRBV7-9 and TRBJ2-1): DTGVSQNPRHKITKRGQNVTFRCDPISEHNRLYWYRQTLGQGPEFLTYFQNEAQLEKSRLLSDRFSAERPKGSFSTLEIQRTEQGDSAMYLCASSPSTGGDSYNEQFFGPGTRLTVL.

The chain carries TRBV6-5 and TRBJ1-2; 8 bases fit TRBD1. The CDR3 contains 15 residues. The V and J ends lost 0 bases and 8 bases, in that order; junction bases with no gene match: 8. CDR1 and CDR2 (germline): MNHEY, SVGAGI. This CDR3 reads CASSYSRQGRGGYTF. The CDR3 coding sequence is TGTGCCAGCAGTTACTCCAGACAGGGGAGGGGCGGCTACACCTTC.

The chain is built from TRBV27 and TRBJ2-1, with TRBD2 as a possible D gene (5 bases). Trimming took 6 bases from V and 5 from J, leaving 17 bases between them. The germline V gene encodes CDR1 MNHEY and CDR2 SMNVEV (reference sequence). The CDR3 contains 15 residues. CDR3 protein: CASRPGNQIDNEQFF. Written as DNA, the CDR3 is TGTGCCAGCAGGCCCGGGAACCAGATAGACAATGAGCAGTTCTTC.

The chain couples TRBV11-3 to TRBJ2-3, with a weak D call TRBD1 (6 bases). The length of the CDR3 is 15 residues. The germline V gene encodes CDR1 SGHNT and CDR2 YENEEA. V dropped 5 bases and J dropped 2 bases, with 14 bases sitting between them. CDR3 residues: CASSITGGFTDTQYF. The CDR3 DNA reads TGTGCCAGCAGCATAACTGGGGGCTTCACAGATACGCAGTATTTT.

The rearrangement joins TRBV11-3 to TRBJ2-1; the match to TRBD2 covers 10 bases. CDR3 length: 15 amino acids. Germline CDR1 SGHNT, CDR2 YENEEA. The ends lost 2 bases at V and 4 bases at J; junction bases unmatched: 2. The CDR3 DNA is TGTGCCAGCAGCTTAAGCGGGGGGGCTTACAATGAGCAGTTCTTC. Translated, it gives CASSLSGGAYNEQFF.

The chain is built from TRBV18 and TRBJ2-2; TRBD2 matches at 12 bases. Germline lookup yields CDR1 KGHSH and CDR2 LQKENI. This CDR3 has 17 amino acids. V shed 5 bases, J shed 5 bases, and the junction held 9 bases outside the gene matches. CDR3 DNA: TGTGCCAGCTCAGAAAGGACTAGCGGGACGGGAACCGGGGAGCTGTTTTTT. Amino acid sequence: CASSERTSGTGTGELFF.

The chain combines TRBV5-1 with TRBJ1-6; maybe TRBD1 (6 bases). Trimming took off 0 bases at V and 9 bases at J, with 16 bases between the two ends. This CDR3 is built from 16 residues. Per germline, CDR1 SGHRS and CDR2 YFSETQ. The CDR3 sequence is CASSLAPGVKRSPLHF. The CDR3 region has the DNA TGCGCCAGCAGCTTGGCCCCAGGGGTAAAGCGTTCACCCCTCCACTTT.

The chain uses TRBV28 and TRBJ2-7; 8 bases line up with TRBD1. V shed 5 bases and J 3 bases; nucleotides not matched to a gene: 9. The CDR3 has 15 amino acids. CDR1 and CDR2 from the germline V gene are MDHEN and SYDVKM. The CDR3 loop reads CASSPTGQGNYEQYF. CDR3 in DNA: TGTGCCAGCAGTCCGACCGGACAGGGAAACTACGAGCAGTACTTC. Looking up the rest from reference TRBV28 and TRBJ2-7 gives the full variable domain: DVKVTQSSRYLVKRTGEKVFLECVQDMDHENMFWYRQDPGLGLRLIYFSYDVKMKEKGDIPEGYSVSREKKERFSLILESASTNQTSMYLCASSPTGQGNYEQYFGPGTRLTVT.

The chain has TRBV3-1 (or the pseudogene TRBV3-2) and TRBJ1-6; the D gene is possibly TRBD1 (6 bases). Trimming stripped 1 base from V and 6 bases from J, with 10 bases between. The CDR3 covers 15 residues. The germline gives CDR1 LGHDT, CDR2 YNNKEL (reference sequence). The CDR3 DNA is TGTGCCAGCAGCCAAGGCCCGGACAGTAATTCACCCCTCCACTTT. It yields the protein CASSQGPDSNSPLHF.

In its sample, this clone was seen a few times. This chain uses TRBV30 with TRBJ2-7, with 10 bases that match TRBD2. After removal of 2 bases from V and 6 bases from J, the junction contained 13 bases not matched to a gene. In germline, CDR1 is GTSNPN, CDR2 SVGIG (reference sequence). The CDR3 loop spans 16 amino acids. The CDR3 loop is CAWSTQRGGHFREQYF. For the CDR3, the DNA is TGTGCCTGGAGTACCCAGCGGGGGGGCCATTTTCGCGAGCAGTACTTC. Full variable domain (remainder filled in from reference TRBV30 and TRBJ2-7): SQTIHQWPATLVQPVGSPLSLECTVEGTSNPNLYWYRQAAGRGLQLLFYSVGIGQISSEVPQNLSASRPQDRQFILSSKKLLLSDSGFYLCAWSTQRGGHFREQYFGPGTRLTVT.

The CDR3 region has the DNA TGCGCCGCAACCCCACCTCTTAGTCAGGGATATGGCTACACCTTC. It codes for CAATPPLSQGYGYTF. The rearrangement joins TRBV5-1 to TRBJ1-2, with D possibly matching TRBD1 (5 bases). Germline CDR1 and CDR2: SGHRS and YFSETQ. Trimming took 10 bases from V and 5 from J, leaving 24 bases between them. This CDR3 region has 15 residues.

The chain has TRBV6-5 and TRBJ2-1; TRBD1 matches at 10 bases. CDR3 length: 14 amino acids. The junction had 13 bases not matched to a gene; V was cut back by 6 bases and J by 14 bases. Germline CDR1 MNHEY, CDR2 SVGAGI. The CDR3 spells CASRPDRDRGFEFF. CDR3 DNA: TGTGCCAGCAGGCCGGACCGGGACAGGGGATTTGAGTTCTTC.

The rearrangement uses TRBV18 and TRBJ1-4; no clear D. Trimming removed 3 bases at V and 1 base at J, with 9 bases between. The V gene's germline CDR1 is KGHSH and CDR2 LQKENI. The CDR3 consists of 15 residues. CDR3 residues: CASSPNSGTNEKLFF. DNA of the CDR3: TGTGCCAGCTCACCCAACAGCGGAACTAATGAAAAACTGTTTTTT.

The chain employs TRBV2 and TRBJ2-3, with 10 bases lining up with TRBD1. Trimming at V came to 7 bases and at J to 1 base, leaving 5 bases not matched to a gene. This CDR3 has 15 residues. The V gene's germline CDR1 is SNHLY and CDR2 FYNNEI. The CDR3 sequence is CASTGTGDGTDTQYF. The CDR3 bases are TGTGCCAGCACTGGGACAGGGGATGGCACAGATACGCAGTATTTT.